The rows below give T cell receptor beta chains drawn from one sample of a study of OX40 agonist ivuxolimab in advanced cancers. The repertoire was sequenced with immunoSEQ multiplex PCR; TCRdb's copy has only in-frame clones and lacks some. This table has several thousand clones, over 80% appearing once. The material sequenced was CD4+ or CD8+ T cells sorted from blood, taken in a trial of the OX40 agonist ivuxolimab. These TCRs come from an adult with an advanced solid tumor such as melanoma, head and neck, liver or kidney cancer. Each CDR3 is given with its conserved first and last residue. D genes are given only for firm matches. The listing skips clone size in some rows; elsewhere it reads once, few, many or a size class.

d_gene	j_gene	abundance	v_gene	CDR3nt	CDR3aa
TRBD2	TRBJ2-1	.	TRBV7-3	TGTGCCAGCAGCGTACTAGCGGGGGGGCTTAATGAGCAGTTCTTC	CASSVLAGGLNEQFF
.	TRBJ1-2	once	TRBV27	TGTGCCAGCAGCGCGGCGCGTAACTATGGCTACACCTTC	CASSAARNYGYTF
TRBD2	TRBJ2-1	.	TRBV29-1	TGCAGCGTTTCCGGGACTAGCGACTGGAATGAGCAGTTCTTC	CSVSGTSDWNEQFF
.	TRBJ2-7	.	TRBV23-1	TGCGCCAGCAGTCAATCGAGGCAGGCGAAGACCTACGAGCAGTACTTC	CASSQSRQAKTYEQYF
TRBD1	TRBJ2-7	few	TRBV10-3	TGTGCCATCAGTGAGTGGGACAGCTACGAGCAGTACTTC	CAISEWDSYEQYF
.	TRBJ1-3	.	TRBV27	TGTGCCAGCAGTGGGACTGGGAACCAAGGAAACACCATATATTTT	CASSGTGNQGNTIYF
.	TRBJ2-5	.	TRBV30	TGTGCCTGGGGAAGACTAACCAGGAGAGAGACCCAGTACTTC	CAWGRLTRRETQYF
TRBD1	TRBJ1-3	.	TRBV4-1	TGCGCCAGCAGCCAAGATCGGGGCAGGGGGACTGGAAACACCATATATTTT	CASSQDRGRGTGNTIYF
TRBD2	TRBJ2-7	.	TRBV28	TGTGCCAGCAGTTTATTTGGGACTAGCGGGGTATACGAGCAGTACTTC	CASSLFGTSGVYEQYF
TRBD1	TRBJ1-1	.	TRBV29-1	TGCAGCGTTGATGGGGACAGACCCACTGAAGCTTTCTTT	CSVDGDRPTEAFF
TRBD1	TRBJ1-5	.	TRBV5-6	TGTGCCAGCAGCGTCGGGACAGTTTATAGCAATCAGCCCCAGCATTTT	CASSVGTVYSNQPQHF
TRBD1	TRBJ1-1	.	TRBV5-1	TGCGCCAGCAGCCCGACAGGGTTTGAAGCTTTCTTT	CASSPTGFEAFF
.	TRBJ1-1	few	TRBV4-1	TGCGCCAGCAGCTCAGGAAAGATGAACACTGAAGCTTTCTTT	CASSSGKMNTEAFF
.	TRBJ1-2	.	TRBV13	TGTGCCAGCAGATCCTGGGGGGATCACTATGGCTACACCTTC	CASRSWGDHYGYTF
.	TRBJ1-2	.	TRBV6-5	TGTGCCAGCAGTGCCTTTATGGGCTATGGCTACACCTTC	CASSAFMGYGYTF
TRBD2	TRBJ2-3	.	TRBV18	TGTGCCAGCTCACGTGAGCTAGCGGGGTCAGATACGCAGTATTTT	CASSRELAGSDTQYF
.	TRBJ1-2	.	TRBV29-1	TGCAGCGTCATTACCGGGACAAACTATGGCTACACCTTC	CSVITGTNYGYTF
.	TRBJ2-5	.	TRBV7-9	TGTGCCAGCAGTCCACCGGGACTGCAAGAGACCCAGTACTTC	CASSPPGLQETQYF
.	TRBJ1-1	.	TRBV11-2	TGTGCCAGCAGCTTAGACCAAACTCAGGACACTGAAGCTTTCTTT	CASSLDQTQDTEAFF
.	TRBJ2-7	.	TRBV7-9	TGTGCCAGCAGCTTGAGCGGAGACTACGAGCAGTACTTC	CASSLSGDYEQYF
.	TRBJ2-4	.	TRBV19	TGTGCCAGTACCGAGGCGGGACACGGAGATTTTCTAGCCAAAAACATTCAGTACTTC	CASTEAGHGDFLAKNIQYF
TRBD1	TRBJ2-1	.	TRBV5-1	TGCGCCAGCAGCTCCACAGGGGGTCGCGGTGAGCAGTTCTTC	CASSSTGGRGEQFF
.	TRBJ1-2	few	TRBV6-1	TGTGCCAGCAGTGAAGCGGACAGAAATGGCTACACCTTC	CASSEADRNGYTF
.	TRBJ2-1	.	TRBV27	TGTGCCAGCAGTTTAAGGAGAACCAATGAGCAGTTCTTC	CASSLRRTNEQFF